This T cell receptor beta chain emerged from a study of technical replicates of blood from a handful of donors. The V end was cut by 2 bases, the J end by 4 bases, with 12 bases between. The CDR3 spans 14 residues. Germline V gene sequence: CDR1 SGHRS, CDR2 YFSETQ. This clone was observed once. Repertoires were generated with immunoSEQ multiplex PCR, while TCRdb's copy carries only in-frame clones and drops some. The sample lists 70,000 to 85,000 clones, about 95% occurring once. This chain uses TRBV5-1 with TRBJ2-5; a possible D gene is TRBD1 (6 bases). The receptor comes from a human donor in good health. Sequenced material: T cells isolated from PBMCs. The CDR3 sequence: CASSFYRAGETQYF. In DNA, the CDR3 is TGCGCCAGCAGCTTTTACAGGGCGGGAGAGACCCAGTACTTC.